Sequencing of this T cell receptor (beta chain) was carried out in a study of cytomegalovirus exposure and HLA in healthy donors (dated by TCRdb to 2017 to 2019). Study-wide context: In an earlier analysis of approximately 500 of the donors, 250 to 350 Gb of sequence data and 90 million to 120 million unique TCR beta sequences from 180 million or so T cells were reported. Approximately 300 gigabases of sequencing data and around 80 million unique TCR sequences made up an early release that covered approximately 650 HLA-typed donors. Of the roughly 410 genotyped donors, roughly 80% were placed in the genetic ancestry cluster associated with self-reported Caucasian donors. The aim of the study was to test whether cataloging public T cell receptors could identify signatures of past pathogen exposure. The study used immunosequencing to profile the T cell repertoires of hundreds of subjects and linked those repertoires to cytomegalovirus serostatus. Along with the roughly 670-subject first cohort, a separate validation cohort of some 130 different subjects was used. The study combined high-throughput TCR immunosequencing, statistical association of individual TCRs with disease status, and machine learning to predict cytomegalovirus infection status. A later analysis re-examined previously published TCR beta repertoires from around 670 donors and added high-resolution HLA genotyping to investigate patterns of TCR occurrence. Rather than drawing on any new phenotypic data, the later analysis identified candidate immune exposures from TCR beta sequences and the way those sequences occurred across donors. To decide whether each TCR beta V gene segment behaved as functional or pseudogenic, an earlier analysis of fewer than 750 of the donors relied on high-throughput TCR beta sequencing. Alongside the repertoire data, information on donor age, sex, ethnicity and CMV serostatus was compiled. A later genetic analysis took genome-wide SNP genotypes for about 55% of the roughly 670 donors and used that subset as a discovery cohort. All discovery cohort repertoires had been generated on a single sequencing platform. HLA typing covered class I and class II loci at four-digit resolution. The number of typed donors differed by locus: roughly 620-630 for A, B, C, DRB1 and DQB1; approximately 530 for DQA1; 606 for DPA1; and about 470 for DPB1. Because of strong linkage in the cohort, a handful of DR-DQ haplotypes were treated as single units for association and clustering. Among a few hundred genotyped donors of the cohort, an average of approximately 240,000 unique TCR beta nucleotide sequences were sequenced per donor, roughly a sixth of them non-productive.

As concerns this clone: Its antigen specificity is not known. Qualities for individual bases were not recorded, and no much larger clone is one base off.

Sequences PRHDT (CDR1) and FYEKMQ (CDR2) are obtained from the germline V gene (reference sequence). V gives up 4 bases and J gives up 2 bases, and the segment between their germline ends measures 7 bases. From the cysteine through the phenylalanine, the CDR3 covers 13 amino acids. The sequence is cut down to CDR3 DNA, 39 bases in frame from base 1. Broader findings and caveats from the paper: A later genetic analysis reported fewer N-insertions in productive TCRs among donors in an Asian-associated ancestry cluster than the approximately 700-donor mean. Correlated functional status among segregating V segments might reflect linkage disequilibrium, but an unknown experimental factor could not be ruled out. In the study, about 150 TCR beta chains were listed as associated with cytomegalovirus. A later analysis found that TCR association rates varied across HLA loci, with DRB1 alleles showing the most associated TCRs and HLA-C alleles the fewest. Assigning TCR associations to individual alleles was difficult when HLA alleles, especially DR and DQ, strongly co-occurred. A further reported finding was that TCR beta sequences accurately predicted the HLA-A and HLA-B alleles for most subjects in the first cohort. In this cohort, only TCR beta chains were sequenced, and detectable features were limited by the absence of alpha or paired-chain data. The presence/absence analyses assumed that sequencing depth was roughly uniform across donors, and that assumption may not be true. An earlier analysis of 587 of the donors showed that most TCR beta V segments appeared in productive rearrangements either about 90% or about 30% of the time, which broadly matched IMGT annotations. In a later analysis, several top co-occurrence clusters were reported to appear linked to parvovirus B19, influenza, CMV and Epstein-Barr virus. HLA typing was unavailable for some donors at each locus, so association tests used only the typed subset. An association between a missense DCLRE1C variant and V-gene and J-gene trimming of TCR beta chains was found in a later genetic analysis and replicated in an independent cohort. The classifier was reported to diagnose cytomegalovirus status with high specificity and sensitivity in both the original cohort and the validation cohort. A few of the identified cytomegalovirus-associated TCR beta chains were confirmed in vitro to be specific for cytomegalovirus antigens. Most CMV-associated TCR beta chains appeared to be HLA-restricted in a later analysis, and the HLA associations seemed to be driven largely by CMV exposure. Some IMGT-functional V segments, including TRBV6-2 and TRBV6-3, could not be told apart with the 87-base-pair reads, so those segments were excluded. A later analysis associated 15,000 to 20,000 TCR beta sequences with specific HLA alleles at a false discovery rate of 0.05. Seventeen rarely observed V segments, including chromosome 9 orphons, were excluded from the earlier analysis of about 600 of the donors because counts were too low. Most TCR sequences were seen in very few donors, while some public TCRs were found in many individuals. In a later analysis, HLA-associated TCR beta chains showed more clonal expansion and lower generation probabilities than non-associated chains that were equally common. A cluster of highly shared sequence variants was judged likely to be a technical artifact of the sequencing pipeline. The only immune exposure information available for the cohort was CMV serostatus. The authors suggested that the approach could potentially be generalized to other disease states and immunological phenotypes.

Library prep was done by the immunoSEQ multiplex PCR assay. A mixture of 60 forward primers for TCR Vbeta segments and 13 reverse primers for TCR Jbeta segments was used in the multiplex PCR. The CDR3 region of rearranged TCR beta genes was amplified from genomic DNA with a multiplex PCR assay. Amplified TCR beta libraries were sequenced as 87-base-pair reads on the Illumina HiSeq System. The study's processing was this. A later analysis counted approximately 74 million unique TCR beta chains across the 666 repertoires, and roughly 9.9 million of these chains were shared by at least two donors. Raw reads were error-corrected and collapsed into unique sequences by a nearest-neighbor algorithm in which closely related sequences were merged to remove PCR and sequencing errors. CDR3 sequences were aligned to IMGT reference sequences to assign V, D and J gene segments. For a sequence to be retained, at least a six-nucleotide match to both a V gene segment and a J gene segment was required. Rearrangements were called productive when the CDR3 lacked stop codons and stayed in frame with V and J; all others were non-productive. CDR3 was defined according to IMGT convention as the region running from the second conserved V-encoded cysteine to the conserved J-encoded phenylalanine. The earlier analysis of some 580 of the donors excluded any sequence lacking an unambiguous match to a single V gene segment. In an earlier analysis of roughly 500 of the donors, V segments were called functional above 56.7% productive rearrangements and were called segregating when the between-donor standard deviation exceeded 5%. A statistical classification framework was built for diagnosing cytomegalovirus status from the catalog of TCR beta chain sequences. In a later analysis, V and J genes were assigned by comparing TCR nucleotide sequences against IMGT/GENE-DB human TR gene sequences. A later analysis assigned CDR3 sequences and most-parsimonious VDJ recombination scenarios with the TCRdist pipeline. In a later analysis, each TCR beta chain was defined by its CDR3 amino acid sequence together with its V-gene family, and reads without a unique V-gene family were excluded. In a later analysis, 450 to 600 highly shared, low-generation-probability nucleotide sequences were removed to address suspected cross-contamination and a sequencing artifact. A later analysis calculated a clonal expansion index for each public chain from normalized within-repertoire ranks of inferred template counts. A later analysis computed generation probabilities with a VDJ recombination model fitted to out-of-frame rearrangements, and checked the results against IGoR. In a later analysis, TCR-TCR, TCR-HLA and TCR-CMV co-occurrence was scored with hypergeometric tests, and a repertoire-size bias correction was applied to TCR pairs. To estimate false discovery rates, a later analysis permuted the HLA or CMV assignments 20 times. In a later analysis, co-occurring TCRs were grouped with DBSCAN, and TCRdist sequence similarity was added when clustering was performed within HLA-allele-positive subsets. Repertoires with fewer than 30,000 or more than 120,000 public chains, plus five repertoires with anomalous nucleotide sharing, were excluded from co-occurrence clustering. Held by TCRdb, this immuneACCESS table contains in-frame sequences only and omits some clones. Under half of the omission traces to an unresolved V gene where checked; the cause of the rest is unknown. From that table come the V and J calls and clone size; the DNA was used to work out D and trimming. The sample table records under 200,000 clones; over 65% of these occur just once. 1.8% of the sample is in the top ten clones.

In total, 666 healthy bone marrow donors made up the cohort. At the time of sampling, every cohort member was nominally healthy, though immune exposures that went unrecorded were likely present. The donor tested CMV seronegative and was one of the 352 seronegative cohort members. Each donor provided a peripheral blood sample, and peripheral blood mononuclear cells were used for TCR beta sequencing. Genomic DNA was extracted from the blood cell samples with the Qiagen DNeasy Blood Extraction Kit. The chain links TRBV13 with TRBJ2-3, with a weak D call of TRBD2 (5 bases match). The sequenced sample consisted of PBMCs. The source is a woman aged 25 to 39 in good health and CMV-seronegative. The CDR3 protein: CASSSRDTDTQYF. The sequenced DNA: TGTGCCAGCAGCTCACGGGACACAGATACGCAGTATTTT.